This TCR beta chain came from a study of post-analysis software for immune sequencing data. Findings and limits, study-wide: Compared with controls, patients showed significantly lower normalized Chao1 diversity.

Of note for this clonotype: Its cognate antigen is unknown. Sequence at one end of the junction differs from germline and may be a read error.

The germline V gene encodes CDR1 SEHNR and CDR2 FQNEAQ (reference sequence). The CDR3 sequence is 14 residues long. Included in the TCR beta cDNA libraries were unique molecular identifiers. TCRdb independently ran MiXCR on the PCR reads; one entry per CDR3 protein. Of 150,000 to 200,000 distinct CDR3 sequences in the sample, 30% to 45% were seen once. This receptor was obtained from a girl aged 5 to 17 with multiple sclerosis. The chain employs TRBV7-9 and TRBJ2-7, with D possibly matching TRBD2 (5 bases). Sample: blood, taken after autologous hematopoietic stem cell transplantation. The DNA of the CDR3 is TGTGCTACCACGGGATGGCTTGGTCTCGACGAACAGTACTTC. Residues: CATTGWLGLDEQYF.